This T cell receptor (beta chain) is from a study of T-cell memory formation after mild COVID-19 (dated by TCRdb to the early 2020s). For context, the study as a whole: Most TCR sequence clusters were specific to one of the two donors. The cohort comprised two young, previously healthy adult volunteers, one female and one male. T-cell clones expanding and contracting after mild COVID-19 in a couple of donors were tracked by longitudinal TCRalpha and TCRbeta repertoire sequencing. What the study reported, not specific to this receptor: Only two mild cases were covered by the study, and larger cohorts that include severe cases with pre-infection samples were considered necessary. Contracting CD4+ clones turned up mainly in the CM and EM memory subsets, whereas EMRA was where CD8+ clones were enriched. Clones contracting from day 15 to 85 had balanced CD4/CD8 phenotypes, while a second wave expanding from day 15 to 37 was biased towards CD4+. SARS-CoV-2 specificity of the second-wave clones peaking on day 37 was not confirmed. Some responding clones were found in pre-infection memory, which suggests that pre-existing cross-reactive memory T cells took part in the SARS-CoV-2 response.

PBMCs were isolated by Ficoll-Paque density gradient centrifugation. A note on this clonotype: Its antigen is currently not known. There are no base qualities to consult, and no much larger clone falls within one base.

The CDR3 starts with the cysteine, ends with the phenylalanine, and has 12 residues. Just CDR3 DNA is preserved here, 36 bases in frame from base 1. Trimming at the junction amounts to 4 bases on V and 3 bases on J, and the germline ends lie 6 bases apart. The run used an Illumina NovaSeq 6000. Using 5'RACE with constant-segment primers, TCRalpha and TCRbeta cDNA libraries were constructed, with sample barcodes and unique molecular identifiers added in the process. RNA was extracted from every sample with Trizol reagent. Libraries were amplified in two PCR steps, with a second sample barcode and Illumina TruSeq adapters added in the second step. Sequencing of libraries was performed on an Illumina NovaSeq with 2 x 150 bp paired-end reads. The study's own analysis went as follows. Reads were demultiplexed and collapsed into UMI-guided consensus sequences with migec v1.2.7. Using mixcr v2.1.11, the UMI consensuses were aligned to TRA and TRB V and J templates and assembled into clonotypes. Clonotypes were classified as expanded or contracted when called significant by both edgeR and NoisET, with noise models trained on biological replicates. edgeR calls used a false discovery rate-adjusted p below 0.01 and a log2 fold-change threshold of 1. PCA with hierarchical clustering of max-normalized trajectories of the 1000 most abundant clonotypes was used as exploratory dynamics analysis. Separately sequenced CD4+ and CD8+ repertoires were used to assign a CD4 or CD8 phenotype to each responding clone. The public reads were run again by TCRdb, first through fastp at Q25 and then through MiXCR, and only productive beta chains were kept. A single entry per CDR3 protein holds the most common genes and DNA from its merged rows. TCRdb assigned the V and J calls; the authors' analysis was not used. The sample records some 120,000 distinct CDR3 sequences, over 15% of which are singletons. Approximately 4.7% of the sample goes to the ten largest clones.

This clonotype was sampled from a man aged 18 to 30 who had mild COVID-19 (a few samples of this study predate the infection). The sample titles of this study are shuffled in the database, so cell type and time point are left out; the donor was told from shared clones. Recombination joined TRBV12-3 or TRBV12-4 with TRBJ1-2; no confident D gene assignment can be made. Material: PBMCs or a T cell subset sorted from them (not recorded which). DNA sequence: TGTGCCAGCAGTTCCCAGGACTATGGCTACACCTTC. This sequence encodes CASSSQDYGYTF.